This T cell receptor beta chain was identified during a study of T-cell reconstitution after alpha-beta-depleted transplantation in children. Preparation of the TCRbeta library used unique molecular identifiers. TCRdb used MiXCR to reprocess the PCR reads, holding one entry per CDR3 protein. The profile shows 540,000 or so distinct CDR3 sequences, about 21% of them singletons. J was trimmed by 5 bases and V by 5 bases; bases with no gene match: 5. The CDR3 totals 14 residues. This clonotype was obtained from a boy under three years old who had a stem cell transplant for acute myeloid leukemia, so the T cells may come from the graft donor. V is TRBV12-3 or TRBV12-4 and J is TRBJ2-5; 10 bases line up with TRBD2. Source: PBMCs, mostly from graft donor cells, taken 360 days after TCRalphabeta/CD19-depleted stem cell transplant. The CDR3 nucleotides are TGTGCCAGCAGTCGAGCGGGGGGGCCTGAGACCCAGTACTTC. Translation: CASSRAGGPETQYF.